This paragraph covers one T cell receptor beta chain sequence. Its antigen is still unknown. This entry belongs to a study of persistence of HIV-infected CD4 T cells. Germline V gene lookup returns CDR1 SGHDT and CDR2 YYEEEE. This CDR3 has 16 residues. The V end lost 4 bases, the J end lost 0 bases, and 11 bases lay between the germline ends. The stimulus was lysate of CMV-infected fibroblasts, around 10 ug/mL. CD4+ T cells upregulating both CD40 ligand and CD69 were sorted as responding cells. A roughly 20-hour stimulation of CD8-depleted PBMCs used anti-CD28/CD49d costimulation, CD40-blocking antibody and enfuvirtide. This was the immunoSEQ version 4 assay in survey mode. TCRdb's table, derived via immunoSEQ multiplex PCR, lists solely in-frame clones and lacks some. This sample has under 9,000 clones, with about 79% found just once.

The sample in question was CD4+ T cells sorted from PBMCs after roughly 18-hour stimulation, obtained from a patient who received antiretroviral therapy. This chain joins TRBV5-6 and TRBJ2-6; D might be TRBD1 (5 bases). This clonotype was obtained from an adult woman with HIV who was CMV-seropositive. In nucleotides, the CDR3 is TGTGCCAGCAGCCGCGGACATTCCTCTGGGGCCAACGTCCTGACTTTC. Its protein product is CASSRGHSSGANVLTF.